The T cell receptor (beta chain) described here comes from a study of T cells in Graves' hyperthyroidism and ophthalmopathy. Overall study results and limits: A model using 13 V-J features told ophthalmopathy apart from stable hyperthyroidism.

It was RNA transcripts that yielded the amplified TCR beta CDR3 regions. First-round RT-PCR with HTBI primers amplified the TCR CDR3 region. One entry per CDR3 protein, called by TCRdb with MiXCR from the multiplex PCR reads. The repertoire holds about 640,000 distinct CDR3 sequences, with about 20% as singletons. With 0 bases clipped from V and 3 bases from J, the junction kept 13 bases outside the gene matches. This CDR3 comprises 18 residues. Looked up from germline, CDR1 is SGHDT and CDR2 is YYEEEE. Out of approximately 9.9 ml of fresh peripheral blood came the PBMCs. This clonotype was detected only a few times. Its cognate antigen is unknown.

The chain is built from TRBV5-6 and TRBJ2-3; 7 bases agree with TRBD1. Sequenced: blood. This TCR was recovered from a man younger than 45 with Graves' ophthalmopathy. The chain's CDR3 is CASSLASRARGTTDTQYF. CDR3 nucleotides: TGTGCCAGCAGCTTGGCCTCCCGGGCCAGGGGGACGACAGATACGCAGTATTTT.